A single sample gave rise to the 6 T cell receptor beta chains below, sequenced in a study of long-term antiretroviral therapy in people with HIV (dated by TCRdb to 2021 to 2024). The immunoSEQ hsTCRB v3.0 assay was used at survey level resolution for TRB variable region sequencing. TCRdb took this table from immuneACCESS and kept in-frame rearrangements with V and J called. Such tables lack part of the clones; where checked against another copy, unresolved V genes explain under half of the gap, and the rest is unexplained. For this sample there are 19,000 or so clones; about 77% appear just once. The ten largest clones add up to 7% to 8.5% of the sample. The sample was unsorted PBMCs, taken at the start of antiretroviral therapy, before treatment. These receptors were taken from a woman in her thirties or forties with HIV.

This rearrangement joins TRBV28 to TRBJ1-1; 8 bases fit TRBD1. Per the germline V gene, CDR1 is MDHEN and CDR2 is SYDVKM. V lost 6 bases to trimming and J lost 5 bases; unmatched junction nucleotides: 5. The length of the CDR3 is 13 residues. In nucleotides, the CDR3 is TGTGCCAGCAGCCGGGGACAGGAGACTGAAGCTTTCTTT. Translating it yields CASSRGQETEAFF.

CDR3: CASSQPLKRGRGTEAFF. CDR3 bases: TGCGCCAGCAGCCAACCCCTTAAGAGGGGGCGAGGCACTGAAGCTTTCTTT. J is TRBJ1-1 and V is TRBV4-1, with 7 bases aligning to TRBD1. The J segment lost 4 bases and the V segment lost 2 bases, leaving 13 bases of the junction unmatched. In germline, CDR1 is MGHRA, CDR2 YSYEKL. The CDR3 length is 17 residues.

This clone was counted a few times. The chain recombines TRBV18 with TRBJ1-5; possibly TRBD1 for D (5 bases). CDR1 KGHSH and CDR2 LQKENI come from the germline V gene. Trimming took 3 bases from V and 7 from J, leaving 10 bases between them. The CDR3 length is 13 residues. CDR3 loop: CASSPGGDQPQHF. The CDR3 DNA sequence: TGTGCCAGCTCACCCGGGGGGGACCAGCCCCAGCATTTT.

This clone was observed a single time. The V and J genes are TRBV15 and TRBJ1-4, with D maybe TRBD1 (5 bases). The germline V and J ends were trimmed by 0 bases and 7 bases, with 15 bases remaining between them. Germline V lookup: CDR1 LNHNV, CDR2 YYDKDF (reference sequence). The CDR3 loop spans 16 amino acids. The DNA for the CDR3 is TGTGCCACCAGCAGAGATAGGGACGGGAGAAGTGAAAAACTGTTTTTT. Amino acids: CATSRDRDGRSEKLFF.

This clone has more than one count but fewer than ten. The chain joins TRBV6-1 to TRBJ1-2; D uncertain. This CDR3 has 12 residues. Trimming took 5 bases from V and 3 from J, leaving 7 bases between them. From germline, CDR1 is MNHNS and CDR2 SASEGT. CDR3 DNA sequence: TGTGCCAGCAGTCGGATTTACTATGGCTACACCTTC. It yields the protein CASSRIYYGYTF.

V usage is TRBV4-3 and J usage is TRBJ2-1; the D gene is possibly TRBD1 (5 bases). In germline, CDR1 is LGHNA, CDR2 YSLEER. V was shortened by 0 bases and J by 10 bases, with 13 bases between the two germline ends. The CDR3 sequence is 14 residues long. CDR3 loop: CASSQEVLSGEQFF. CDR3 in DNA: TGCGCCAGCAGCCAAGAGGTTCTTTCAGGGGAGCAGTTCTTC.